The entry below describes one T cell receptor beta chain. This sample is drawn from a study of blood T cell repertoires in COVID-19. Across the whole study: The analysed material was cDNA or gDNA that came from T cells, B-cell-depleted T cells, or PBMCs.

Clones were read by immunoSEQ multiplex PCR, and TCRdb kept only the in-frame ones, dropping some. The sample consists of about 77,000 clones, 80% of them appearing once. CDR1 and CDR2 from the germline V gene are MNHEY and SVGEGT. The CDR3 contains 15 residues. Trimming stripped 5 bases from V and 7 bases from J, with 19 bases between. This clonotype was sampled from a woman aged 65 to 85 with acute or convalescent COVID-19. Sequencing used peripheral blood. The V gene is TRBV6-2 or TRBV6-3, the J gene TRBJ2-3; possibly TRBD1 for D (6 bases). CDR3 DNA sequence: TGTGCCAGCAGTGCCGGGGACACAGGGTCGCATACGCAGTATTTT. It yields the protein CASSAGDTGSHTQYF.